The subject of this entry is one TCR beta chain. The antigen remains undetermined. This specimen comes from a study of CD8+ T cells in alopecia areata. General observations from the study: Especially in alopecia totalis/universalis, lesional scalp showed greater clonality than normal scalp did. Although TCR sharing was seen in mice, sharing across patients was less clear, possibly for HLA-related reasons.

RNA was extracted and reverse transcribed into cDNA as the sequencing template. Assay used: immunoSEQ multiplex PCR; TCRdb lists only in-frame clones, some missing. The sample yields 50,000 to 70,000 clones, 40% to 50% seen once. Per the germline V gene, CDR1 is MGHRA and CDR2 is YSYEKL. The CDR3 is 17 amino acids. The ends lost 4 bases at V and 7 bases at J; junction bases unmatched: 14. The chain carries TRBV4-1 and TRBJ1-5; 9 bases agree with TRBD1. Material: NKG2D-low CD8+ T cells sorted from blood. The TCR sequence derives from a human donor with alopecia areata. The DNA of the CDR3 is TGCGCCAGCAGCCCTTCAGGGGACAGGGCCTTCACCCAGCCCCAGCATTTT. This encodes CASSPSGDRAFTQPQHF.